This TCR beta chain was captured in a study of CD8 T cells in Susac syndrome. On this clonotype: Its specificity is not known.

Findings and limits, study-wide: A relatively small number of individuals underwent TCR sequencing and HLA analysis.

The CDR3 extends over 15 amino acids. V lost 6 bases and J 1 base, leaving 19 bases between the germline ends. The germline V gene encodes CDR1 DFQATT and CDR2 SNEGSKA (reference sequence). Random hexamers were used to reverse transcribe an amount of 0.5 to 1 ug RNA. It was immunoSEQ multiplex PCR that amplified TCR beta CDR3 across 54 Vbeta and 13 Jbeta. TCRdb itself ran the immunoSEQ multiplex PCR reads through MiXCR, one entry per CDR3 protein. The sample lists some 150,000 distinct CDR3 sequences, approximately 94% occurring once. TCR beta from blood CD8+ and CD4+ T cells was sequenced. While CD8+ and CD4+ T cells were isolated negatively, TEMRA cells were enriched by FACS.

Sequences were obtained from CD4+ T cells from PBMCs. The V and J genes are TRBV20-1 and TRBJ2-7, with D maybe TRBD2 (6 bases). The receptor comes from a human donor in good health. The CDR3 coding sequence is TGCAGTGCCCCCCTTAGCGGTGAGGGTTCCTACGAGCAGTACTTC. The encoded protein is CSAPLSGEGSYEQYF.